This T cell receptor (beta chain) was recorded in a study of identical twins. Study-wide results and caveats: In beta out-of-frame sequences, the excess sharing between twins was weaker.

The CDR3 has 14 amino acids. Germline lookup yields CDR1 SGHVS and CDR2 FNYEAQ. Deletions cut 4 bases from V and 8 bases from J, with 17 bases between. TCRdb re-called the 5' RACE reads through MiXCR, storing one row per CDR3 protein. This table has hundreds of thousands of distinct CDR3 sequences, approximately 18% appearing once. This clonotype was detected ten times or more. The antigen remains unidentified. The sample also formed part of further work on T cells expressing NK-cell markers. That work adds: Sequenced donors, eight in total, included seven who were HCMV-seropositive and one who was seronegative. The contribution of dominant NKG2C+ clonotypes to CD8+ T cells in five to seven donors was roughly 1.0-7.0%.

Sequenced sample: PBMCs. This TCR came from a woman between 18 and 29 years old in good health. The chain has TRBV7-6 and TRBJ1-1; no reliable D call. The DNA for the CDR3 is TGTGCCAGCAGCTCCGAGCGGGTTGGGTCGGAAGCTTTCTTT. Its protein product is CASSSERVGSEAFF.